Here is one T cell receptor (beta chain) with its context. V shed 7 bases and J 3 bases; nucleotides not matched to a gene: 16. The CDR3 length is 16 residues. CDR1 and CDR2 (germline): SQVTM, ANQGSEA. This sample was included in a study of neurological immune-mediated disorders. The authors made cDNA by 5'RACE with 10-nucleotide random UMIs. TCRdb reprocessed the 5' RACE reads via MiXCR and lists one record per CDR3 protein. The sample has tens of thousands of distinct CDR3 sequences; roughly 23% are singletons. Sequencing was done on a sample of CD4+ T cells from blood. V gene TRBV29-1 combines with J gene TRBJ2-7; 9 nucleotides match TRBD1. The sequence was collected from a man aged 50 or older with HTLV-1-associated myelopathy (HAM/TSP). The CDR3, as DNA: TGCAGCGCCTCCGGGACAGGGTTCCCCGGAGGCTACGAGCAGTACTTC. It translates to CSASGTGFPGGYEQYF.